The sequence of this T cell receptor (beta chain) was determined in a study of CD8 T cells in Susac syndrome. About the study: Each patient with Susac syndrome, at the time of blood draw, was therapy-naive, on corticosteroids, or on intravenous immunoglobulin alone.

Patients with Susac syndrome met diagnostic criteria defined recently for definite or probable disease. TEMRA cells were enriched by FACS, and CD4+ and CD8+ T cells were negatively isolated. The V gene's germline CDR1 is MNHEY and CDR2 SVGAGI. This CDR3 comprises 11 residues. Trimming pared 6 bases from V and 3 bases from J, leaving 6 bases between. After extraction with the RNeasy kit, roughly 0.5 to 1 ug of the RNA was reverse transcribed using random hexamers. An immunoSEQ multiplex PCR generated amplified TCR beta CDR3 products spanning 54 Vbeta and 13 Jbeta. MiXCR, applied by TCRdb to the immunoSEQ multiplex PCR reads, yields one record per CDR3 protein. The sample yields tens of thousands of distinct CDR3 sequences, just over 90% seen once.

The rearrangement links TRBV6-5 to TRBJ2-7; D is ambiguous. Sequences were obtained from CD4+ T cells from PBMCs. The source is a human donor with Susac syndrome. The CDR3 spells CASSAGYEQYF. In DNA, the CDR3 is TGTGCCAGCAGCGCTGGCTACGAGCAGTACTTC.